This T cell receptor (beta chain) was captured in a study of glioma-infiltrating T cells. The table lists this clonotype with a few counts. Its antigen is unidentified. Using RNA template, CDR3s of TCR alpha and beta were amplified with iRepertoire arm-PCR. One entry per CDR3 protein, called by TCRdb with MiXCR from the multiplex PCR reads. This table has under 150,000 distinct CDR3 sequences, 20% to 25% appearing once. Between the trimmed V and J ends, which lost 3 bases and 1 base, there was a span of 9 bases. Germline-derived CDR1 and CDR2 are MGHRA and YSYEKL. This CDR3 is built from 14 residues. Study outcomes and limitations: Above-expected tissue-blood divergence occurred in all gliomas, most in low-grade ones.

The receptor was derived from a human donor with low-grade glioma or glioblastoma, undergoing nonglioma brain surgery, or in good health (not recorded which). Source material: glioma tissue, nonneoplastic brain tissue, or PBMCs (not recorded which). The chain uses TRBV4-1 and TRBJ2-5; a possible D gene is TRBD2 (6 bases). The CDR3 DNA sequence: TGCGCCAGCAGCCACGGGGACTTCCAAGAGACCCAGTACTTC. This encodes CASSHGDFQETQYF.